This TCR beta chain was found in a study of blood T cell repertoires in COVID-19 (TCRdb year 2020). Concerning the study at large: Samples covering the acute and convalescent phases of COVID-19 were provided by collaborators in the United States, Italy and Spain. The prospective study material was composed of cDNA or gDNA derived from T cells, B-cell-depleted T cells, or PBMCs. Deeply sampled blood TCRbeta repertoires from subjects exposed to, actively infected with, or recovered from COVID-19 were included in the dataset. A freely available public database, intended as a resource for researchers studying the immune response to SARS-CoV-2, is where the repertoires were released. The samples were drawn from the first 160 participants of the ongoing ImmuneRACE study and from 1,254 subjects provided by 6 global collaborators. Nearly every sample came with metadata listing a de-identified subject ID, COVID-19 status, age in years and sex. Where HLA class I and class II types were available, the types were taken from metadata supplied by the sample provider, not from assay-based typing.

As to this clone: This clone's antigen is unknown. No much larger clone exists at a distance of one base, and base qualities are not known.

The paper as a whole reports these results and caveats: The quantity of clinical and demographic metadata differed by source and by participant and was supplied without curation.

Including cysteine and phenylalanine, the CDR3 has 14 amino acids. Of all the DNA, just the CDR3 is kept, 42 bases in frame from base 1. Via the germline V gene, CDR1 is LGHNA and CDR2 YNFKEQ. Trimming at the junction amounts to 0 bases on V and 8 bases on J, and the germline ends lie 13 bases apart. Each collaborating institution followed its own protocols to collect whole blood in K2EDTA tubes. For TCRbeta analysis, collaborators shipped samples as frozen whole blood, isolated PBMCs, or DNA extracted from either of those sample types. TCRbeta CDR3 regions were amplified from genomic DNA using the immunoSEQ Assay, a bias-controlled multiplex PCR. On the authors' methods: Nucleated cell counts per sample were estimated from amplification of reference gene primers within the assay. To quantify the absolute abundance of each unique TCRbeta CDR3 rearrangement, sequence reads were collapsed and filtered. For each sample, productive Simpson clonality was calculated as the square root of Simpson's diversity index over productive rearrangements. As stored in TCRdb, this immuneACCESS dataset retains in-frame rearrangements with V and J assigned. A fraction of the clones does not appear; measured against another copy, unresolved V genes explain less than half of the discrepancy, and the remainder lacks a known reason. The V and J calls and clone size were taken over from that table, and D and trimming were inferred from the DNA. The sample table records tens of thousands of clones; around 84% of these occur just once. The ten top clones hold approximately 0.8% of the sample.

The source material was peripheral blood. This TCR was sampled from a woman in her 70s with acute or convalescent COVID-19. The chain links TRBV4-2 with TRBJ1-2; there is no confident call for the D gene. The CDR3 has the sequence CASSQDPEPRGYTF. DNA sequence: TGTGCCAGCAGCCAAGATCCTGAACCTCGGGGCTACACCTTC.